Shown below are 30 T cell receptor beta chains from a single sample sequenced in a study of blood T cells in healthy people across ages. The second PCR ran roughly 6 to 11 cycles with a sample-barcoded 5' primer and J-beta primers. TCRdb analysed the 5' RACE reads with MiXCR anew, one entry per CDR3 protein. The sample includes 750,000 to 1,000,000 distinct CDR3 sequences, roughly 28% of them seen just once. This sample was also put to use in a study of T cells of mothers and their children.

The sequenced sample was blood. These receptors all stem from a middle-aged woman in good health.

This clonotype was seen more than once but under ten times. The rearrangement joins TRBV6-5 to TRBJ1-1; no firm D call. V lost 5 bases to trimming and J lost 6 bases, with 10 bases between them. The CDR3 is 12 amino acids. The germline gives CDR1 MNHEY, CDR2 SVGAGI. The CDR3 here is CASSGSVAEAFF. As DNA, the CDR3 is TGTGCCAGCAGTGGAAGCGTCGCTGAAGCTTTCTTT.

To note about this clonotype: An end of the junction does not agree with germline; a read error may underlie this. The chain uses TRBV3-1 and TRBJ1-1; D is uncertain. The CDR3 is made up of 15 amino acids. The germline V gene has CDR1 LGHDT and CDR2 YNNKEL (reference sequence). The CDR3, as DNA: TGTGCCAGCAGCCAAGCGGCGGCAGTGTCTTCACCCCGCCACTTT. Translating it yields CASSQAAAVSSPRHF. Variable domain in full (rest from reference TRBV3-1 and TRBJ1-1): DTAVSQTPKYLVTQMGNDKSIKCEQNLGHDTMYWYKQDSKKFLKIMFSYNNKELIINETVPNRFSPKSPDKAHLNLHINSLELGDSAVYFCASSQAAAVSSPRHFGQGTRLTVV.

This clonotype was seen once. J is TRBJ1-5 and V is TRBV12-3 or TRBV12-4; tentatively, D is TRBD1 (6 bases). Trimming removed 3 bases from V and 1 base from J, with 10 bases in between. This CDR3 is 15 amino acids long. The CDR3 spells CASSFLRGSNQPQHF. Here the CDR3 DNA reads TGTGCCAGCAGTTTTTTGAGGGGGAGCAATCAGCCCCAGCATTTT.

V and J are TRBV9 and TRBJ2-3, with 9 bases matching TRBD1. The CDR3 has 18 residues. Trimming at V came to 3 bases and at J to 1 base, leaving 12 bases not matched to a gene. Germline V gives CDR1 SGDLS, CDR2 YYNGEE. CDR3 protein: CASSAPKGQGLRTDTQYF. The CDR3 DNA follows: TGTGCCAGCAGCGCCCCTAAGGGACAGGGACTCCGCACAGATACGCAGTATTTT.

The rearrangement joins TRBV12-3 or TRBV12-4 to TRBJ2-7; D is uncertain. The CDR3 spans 12 residues. V shed 4 bases and J shed 6 bases, with 10 bases lying between them. The chain's CDR3 is CASSSYPGEQYF. DNA for the CDR3: TGTGCCAGCAGTTCCTACCCCGGCGAGCAGTACTTC.

This chain links TRBV5-1 with TRBJ2-7, with TRBD1 matching over 9 bases. Germline CDR1 SGHRS, CDR2 YFSETQ. The CDR3 contains 14 residues. V dropped 1 base and J dropped 5; count of bases not matched to a gene: 4. CDR3 nucleotides: TGCGCCAGCAGCTTGCTCGGACAGGGGAACGAGCAGTACTTC. It encodes CASSLLGQGNEQYF.

There are many counts of this clonotype. The V gene is TRBV20-1, the J gene TRBJ1-2; 9 nucleotides match TRBD1. CDR1 DFQATT and CDR2 SNEGSKA come from the germline V gene (reference sequence). The CDR3 sequence is 15 residues long. The junction had 14 bases not matched to a gene; V was cut back by 7 bases and J by 5 bases. The CDR3 DNA reads as TGCAGTGGCGTTGTACTGGGACAGGGCGATTATGGCTACACCTTC. It codes for CSGVVLGQGDYGYTF.

Ten or more counts support this clonotype. The chain recombines TRBV9 with TRBJ2-6; D ambiguous. Germline CDR1 reads SGDLS; CDR2 reads YYNGEE. V lost 0 bases and J 0 bases, leaving 10 bases between the germline ends. The CDR3 extends over 17 amino acids. The CDR3 reads CASSVDPRGSGANVLTF. The DNA for the CDR3 is TGTGCCAGCAGCGTAGACCCCCGCGGCTCTGGGGCCAACGTCCTGACTTTC.

This clonotype was found many times. J is TRBJ2-7 and V is TRBV7-2, with D perhaps matching TRBD1 (6 bases). V was clipped by 4 bases and J by 1 base, with 8 bases between them. CDR1 and CDR2 from the germline V gene are SGHTA and FQGNSA. This CDR3 has 13 residues. In nucleotides, the CDR3 is TGTGCCAGCAGCTGGACAGCTTCCTACGAGCAGTACTTC. Translated, it gives CASSWTASYEQYF.

The chain recombines TRBV10-3 with TRBJ1-2; TRBD1 is a possible D gene (6 bases). In germline, CDR1 is ENHRY, CDR2 SYGVKD. V shed 2 bases and J shed 6 bases, with 13 bases lying between them. The CDR3 spans 14 residues. For the CDR3, the DNA is TGTGCCATCAGTGAGATGCAGGGGAAGGATGGCTACACCTTC. The encoded protein is CAISEMQGKDGYTF.

V gene TRBV20-1 combines with J gene TRBJ1-2; TRBD1 matches 8 bases. V gave up 0 bases and J gave up 2 bases; unmatched junction bases: 8. The germline V gene has CDR1 DFQATT and CDR2 SNEGSKA (reference sequence). This CDR3 region has 16 residues. CDR3 sequence reads: CSARDLGTGLNYGYTF. CDR3 DNA sequence: TGCAGTGCTAGAGACCTAGGGACAGGACTAAACTATGGCTACACCTTC.

V is TRBV9 and J is TRBJ2-1; a possible D gene is TRBD1 (6 bases). Between the trimmed V and J ends, which lost 0 bases and 5 bases, there was a span of 12 bases. Germline-derived CDR1 and CDR2 are SGDLS and YYNGEE. CDR3 length: 15 residues. CDR3 residues: CASSVVTGFNNEQFF. CDR3 nucleotides: TGTGCCAGCAGCGTAGTAACAGGGTTTAACAATGAGCAGTTCTTC.

On this clonotype itself: A much larger clone is a single base away; this may be a read error. The CDR3 spells CASSVSGGAGNEQYF. CDR3 nucleotides: TGTGCCAGCAGCGTCAGCGGGGGGGCTGGGAATGAGCAGTACTTC. V and J are TRBV9 and TRBJ2-7; 10 bases match TRBD2. This CDR3 spans 15 amino acids. The V gene end was trimmed by 2 bases and the J gene end by 7 bases; junction bases not matched to a gene: 9. Per germline, CDR1 SGDLS and CDR2 YYNGEE.

This clonotype was seen a few times. The V and J genes are TRBV3-1 and TRBJ2-1; no clear D. Per germline, CDR1 LGHDT and CDR2 YNNKEL (reference sequence). This CDR3 region has 14 residues. The V end lost 3 bases, the J end lost 2 bases, and 8 bases lay between the germline ends. In nucleotides, the CDR3 is TGTGCCAGCAGCCATCCCGACACCTACAATGAGCAGTTCTTC. Residues: CASSHPDTYNEQFF.

This sequence joins TRBV5-1 and TRBJ2-3, with a tentative D call TRBD1 (6 bases). Germline CDR1 reads SGHRS; CDR2 reads YFSETQ. V was cut by 4 bases and J by 2 bases, with 14 bases left in between. The CDR3 totals 15 residues. CDR3 region: CASSPGGQYTDTQYF. DNA of the CDR3: TGCGCCAGCAGCCCGGGCGGACAGTACACAGATACGCAGTATTTT.

Regarding this clonotype: One base away lies a much larger clone, so this may be a sequencing read error. This chain connects TRBV4-3 to TRBJ2-3, with 8 bases that match TRBD2. CDR1 is LGHNA and CDR2 is YSLEER in the germline V gene. This CDR3 region has 22 residues. This CDR3 is CTSSQDIAPGSRGRPGTDTQYF. The CDR3 DNA reads TGCACCAGCAGCCAAGATATCGCCCCCGGGAGCCGCGGGAGGCCCGGCACAGATACGCAGTATTTT.

The gene calls are TRBV10-3 and TRBJ2-1, with D possibly TRBD1 on 5 matching bases. The CDR3 runs 13 residues. CDR1 and CDR2 from the germline V gene are ENHRY and SYGVKD. Trimming cost V 8 bases and J 4 bases, with 12 bases left between them. CDR3 sequence: CAIQKGVYNEQFF. Written as DNA, the CDR3 is TGTGCCATCCAGAAAGGGGTTTACAATGAGCAGTTCTTC.

The chain uses TRBV30 and TRBJ1-1; TRBD1 might be the D (6 bases). This CDR3 contains 13 residues. Germline V CDR1 and CDR2: GTSNPN, SVGIG (reference sequence). V was pared by 5 bases and J by 5 bases, with 15 bases between. CDR3 bases: TGTGCCTGGGCCCGGGGGGCCGGTACTGAAGCTTTCTTT. Its translation is CAWARGAGTEAFF.

The J gene is TRBJ1-1, the V gene TRBV27, with D maybe TRBD1 (5 bases). Germline V gives CDR1 MNHEY, CDR2 SMNVEV (reference sequence). Deletions cut 6 bases from V and 5 bases from J, with 16 bases between. CDR3 length equals 14 residues. The CDR3 reads CASRRGNRETEAFF. CDR3 coding DNA: TGTGCCAGCAGGCGGGGCAATCGGGAAACTGAAGCTTTCTTT.

This clonotype was counted only a few times. The V gene is TRBV6-2 or TRBV6-3, the J gene TRBJ1-5, with D perhaps matching TRBD1 (6 bases). Germline CDR1 MNHEY, CDR2 SVGEGT. V shed 5 bases and J shed 7 bases, with 18 bases lying between them. The CDR3 length is 15 residues. CDR3 bases: TGTGCCAGCAGTCCACCAGGACCCCAGGGGCAGCCCCAGCATTTT. The encoded protein is CASSPPGPQGQPQHF.

To note about this clonotype: An end of the junction does not agree with germline; a read error may underlie this. The chain is built from TRBV10-3 and TRBJ2-7; the match to TRBD2 covers 9 bases. The length of the CDR3 is 15 residues. The V gene's germline CDR1 is ENHRY and CDR2 SYGVKD. The CDR3 protein is CASSYSSLIAGVPYF. DNA of the CDR3: TGTGCCAGCAGTTACTCGAGCCTGATAGCGGGAGTGCCGTACTTC.

This clonotype has only a few counts. The genes are TRBV20-1 and TRBJ1-2, with D perhaps TRBD1 (6 bases). The germline gives CDR1 DFQATT, CDR2 SNEGSKA (reference sequence). Trimming shortened V by 6 bases and J by 0 bases, and 17 bases separated the two germline ends. This CDR3 is built from 15 residues. The CDR3 DNA follows: TGCAGTGCAAAGGAAGGGGGAGCGACTAACTATGGCTACACCTTC. Translation: CSAKEGGATNYGYTF.

This clonotype was picked up a small number of times. The chain links TRBV9 to TRBJ1-6; 10 bases agree with TRBD1. Germline trimming cut 0 bases from V and 7 bases from J; bases unmatched to any gene: 4. This CDR3 has 16 residues. The germline gives CDR1 SGDLS, CDR2 YYNGEE. CDR3 loop: CASSVAPGQGNSPLHF. The CDR3 region has the DNA TGTGCCAGCAGCGTAGCCCCGGGACAGGGGAATTCACCCCTCCACTTT.

In its sample, this clonotype was seen many times. This chain connects TRBV6-5 to TRBJ2-1; the D gene is possibly TRBD2 (6 bases). Per germline, CDR1 MNHEY and CDR2 SVGAGI. The CDR3 is 15 residues long. V was cut by 5 bases and J by 0 bases, with 11 bases left in between. CDR3 in DNA: TGTGCCAGCAGTACCGACGGGAGCTCCTACAATGAGCAGTTCTTC. Residues: CASSTDGSSYNEQFF.

This clonotype occurred many times. The V call is TRBV7-2, the J call TRBJ2-1; 7 bases align to TRBD1. The germline CDR1 and CDR2 sequences are SGHTA and FQGNSA. With 5 bases clipped from V and 0 bases from J, the junction kept 13 bases outside the gene matches. This CDR3 has 18 residues. The CDR3 coding sequence is TGTGCCAGCAGCAAGCAAGTTAGGGGGCCACACTCCTACAATGAGCAGTTCTTC. It yields the protein CASSKQVRGPHSYNEQFF.

As for this clonotype: The junction shows a germline mismatch at one end, possibly a read error. The gene calls are TRBV7-2 and TRBJ1-5, with TRBD1 matching over 7 bases. The CDR3 sequence is 13 residues long. The germline CDR1 and CDR2 sequences are SGHTA and FQGNSA. The CDR3 DNA reads as TGTGCCAGCAGCCTACGGGGACAGCAGCCCCAGAATTTT. Protein: CASSLRGQQPQNF.

This clonotype came up once. The chain combines TRBV27 with TRBJ1-5; D possibly corresponds to TRBD1 (5 bases). Between the trimmed V and J ends, which lost 9 bases and 5 bases, there was a span of 14 bases. The CDR3 has 13 amino acids. The germline gives CDR1 MNHEY, CDR2 SMNVEV (reference sequence). The CDR3 loop reads CASRRGFDQPQHF. CDR3 coding DNA: TGTGCCAGTCGGCGGGGGTTTGATCAGCCCCAGCATTTT.

The chain has TRBV3-1 and TRBJ1-3; 9 nucleotides agree with TRBD1. Trimming at V came to 7 bases and at J to 4 bases, leaving 5 bases not matched to a gene. CDR3 length: 14 residues. From germline, CDR1 is LGHDT and CDR2 YNNKEL (reference sequence). CDR3 DNA sequence: TGTGCCAGCACACAGGGGGCGGCGGGAAACACCATATATTTT. This encodes CASTQGAAGNTIYF.

The gene calls are TRBV7-2 and TRBJ1-1; perhaps TRBD1 as D (6 bases). Germline V lookup: CDR1 SGHTA, CDR2 FQGNSA. V was cut by 5 bases and J by 0 bases, with 25 bases left in between. CDR3 length: 19 residues. The CDR3 nucleotides are TGTGCCAGCAGCGAACGCCGCAGGGGCTTAAGGTCCATGAACACTGAAGCTTTCTTT. It specifies CASSERRRGLRSMNTEAFF.

This clonotype has just a few counts. This chain connects TRBV4-3 to TRBJ2-7; 13 nucleotides agree with TRBD2. The CDR3 sequence is 15 residues long. The V segment lost 6 bases and the J segment 5 bases; nucleotides outside the gene matches: 7. From germline, CDR1 is LGHNA and CDR2 YSLEER. The CDR3 loop is CASSWTSGRGDEQYF. CDR3 coding DNA: TGCGCCAGCAGTTGGACTAGCGGGAGAGGTGACGAGCAGTACTTC.